These 23 T cell receptor beta chains were all obtained from the same sample, sequenced in a study of human T cells and chemical hapten exposure (dated by TCRdb to the early 2020s). The time point label on this specimen signifies: patch test 1, 2 weeks after DPC sensitization. The treatment or condition label for this specimen denotes: therapeutic diphenylcyclopropenone sensitization with weekly scalp DPC. Receptor libraries were prepared by RACE. TCRdb names NextSeq 500 as the instrument used. The public reads were run again by TCRdb, first through fastp at Q25 and then through MiXCR, and only productive beta chains were kept. Rows with one shared CDR3 protein collapse into an entry with the most common genes and DNA. This sample has around 71,000 distinct CDR3 sequences in its table, and around 9.8% of those were observed once. The biggest ten clones account for roughly 3.3% of the sample. The source was whole blood, collected in connection with sensitization to the hapten diphenylcyclopropenone (DPC). The receptors here all came from a woman aged 40 to 55 with alopecia areata. Some clones in this sample may be carry-over from other donors' samples.

This clonotype was observed many times. A read error may produce the germline difference seen at one junction end. DNA for the CDR3: TGTGCCAGCAGTGAAGAGGCGGGACATCACTTT. Translation gives CASSEEAGHHF. The chain links TRBV2 to TRBJ1-1, with D possibly TRBD1 on 6 matching bases. The length of the CDR3 is 11 residues. The germline V gene encodes CDR1 SNHLY and CDR2 FYNNEI. Full variable domain (outside the CDR3, taken from reference TRBV2 and TRBJ1-1): EPEVTQTPSHQVTQMGQEVILRCVPISNHLYFYWYRQILGQKVEFLVSFYNNEISEKSEIFDDQFSVERPDGSNFTLKIRSTKLEDSAMYFCASSEEAGHHFGQGTRLTVV.

This clonotype was detected a few times. The chain combines TRBV6-6 with TRBJ2-4; D not certain. The CDR3 has 16 amino acids. The V end was cut by 0 bases, the J end by 0 bases, with 9 bases between. Germline values: CDR1 MNHNY, CDR2 SVGAGI (reference sequence). The CDR3 is CASSYSVGLAKNIQYF. Here the CDR3 DNA reads TGTGCCAGCAGTTACTCCGTGGGGTTAGCCAAAAACATTCAGTACTTC.

This clonotype was detected many times. The V gene is TRBV7-9, the J gene TRBJ1-3; D remains unclear. V shed 5 bases and J shed 0 bases, with 17 bases lying between them. This CDR3 region has 17 residues. Germline-derived CDR1 and CDR2 are SEHNR and FQNEAQ (reference sequence). CDR3 nucleotides: TGTGCCAGCAGCCCCGTTTTAGGAGGGAGCTCTGGAAACACCATATATTTT. It encodes CASSPVLGGSSGNTIYF.

This clonotype was recorded many times. The chain employs TRBV18 and TRBJ2-2; possible D gene TRBD2, 6 bases. The ends were cut back, 3 bases at V and 5 bases at J, with 7 bases in the middle. CDR3 size: 13 residues. The germline gives CDR1 KGHSH, CDR2 LQKENI. The CDR3 is CASSPSGTGELFF. The CDR3 nucleotides read TGTGCCAGCTCACCCAGCGGGACCGGGGAGCTGTTTTTT.

The chain uses TRBV3-1 and TRBJ2-3; 8 bases are shared with TRBD1. Losses at the gene ends were 3 bases for V and 1 base for J; bases not matched to a gene: 15. The CDR3 is made up of 19 amino acids. Germline CDR1 is LGHDT and CDR2 is YNNKEL (reference sequence). In nucleotides, the CDR3 is TGTGCCAGCAGCCATCCCGACAGGGGTTTTGAATTAGGCACAGATACGCAGTATTTT. This translates into CASSHPDRGFELGTDTQYF.

This clonotype was recorded many times. J is TRBJ1-1 and V is TRBV27, with 8 nucleotides matching TRBD1. After removal of 3 bases from V and 1 base from J, the junction contained 13 bases not matched to a gene. Germline CDR1 MNHEY, CDR2 SMNVEV (reference sequence). CDR3 length: 18 amino acids. The CDR3 reads CASSFLTRGLIRNTEAFF. The DNA of the CDR3 is TGTGCCAGCAGTTTTCTGACCAGGGGGCTGATAAGGAACACTGAAGCTTTCTTT.

This clonotype has only a few counts. The chain has TRBV6-2 or TRBV6-3 and TRBJ2-5; 11 bases are a match to TRBD2. J lost 2 bases, V lost 6 bases, and 2 bases had no gene match. The CDR3 is 14 amino acids. Looked up from germline, CDR1 is MNHEY and CDR2 is SVGEGT. CDR3 residues: CASSRLAGQETQYF. DNA of the CDR3: TGTGCCAGCAGCCGACTAGCGGGGCAAGAGACCCAGTACTTC.

The V gene is TRBV20-1, the J gene TRBJ2-3; possibly TRBD2 for D (6 bases). Trimming shortened V by 6 bases and J by 3 bases, and 13 bases separated the two germline ends. The CDR3 is 13 residues long. CDR1 and CDR2 (germline): DFQATT, SNEGSKA (reference sequence). Here the CDR3 reads CSAPPGGTDTQYF. The CDR3 DNA sequence: TGCAGTGCCCCCCCCGGAGGGACAGATACGCAGTATTTT.

The chain combines TRBV5-6 with TRBJ1-5, with 9 nucleotides matching TRBD1. J lost 1 base, V lost 2 bases, and 4 bases had no gene match. Germline CDR1 and CDR2: SGHDT and YYEEEE. The CDR3 has 16 amino acids. CDR3 protein: CASSLFGTGSNQPQHF. The DNA for the CDR3 is TGTGCCAGCAGCTTATTCGGGACAGGGAGCAATCAGCCCCAGCATTTT.

This clonotype has a count of ten or more. The chain joins TRBV24-1 to TRBJ2-3, with TRBD2 identical over 8 bases. The CDR3 length is 15 residues. J lost 3 bases, V lost 1 base, and 2 bases had no gene match. Germline V gene data show CDR1 as KGHDR and CDR2 as SFDVKD. The CDR3 loop is CATSDLAGVTDTQYF. In nucleotides, the CDR3 is TGTGCCACCAGTGATTTAGCGGGGGTAACAGATACGCAGTATTTT.

The CDR3 sequence: CASSFRRGQPQHF. CDR3 in DNA: TGTGCCAGCAGTTTTAGGCGCGGTCAGCCCCAGCATTTT. J is TRBJ1-5 and V is TRBV28; unclear D gene. The CDR3 has 13 residues. Germline assignment: CDR1 MDHEN and CDR2 SYDVKM. The V gene lost 3 bases and the J gene lost 6 bases, with 9 bases spanning the gap.

This clonotype was detected ten times or more. The rearrangement uses TRBV7-2 and TRBJ2-2; D uncertain. CDR3 length equals 14 residues. The V end lost 5 bases, the J end lost 8 bases, and 15 bases lay between the germline ends. Germline CDR1 is SGHTA and CDR2 is FQGNSA. The CDR3: CASSPNSPVGELFF. The CDR3 DNA follows: TGTGCCAGCAGCCCAAACTCCCCGGTGGGGGAGCTGTTTTTT.

This clonotype was picked up many times. The rearrangement uses TRBV5-1 and TRBJ1-1, with a weak D call TRBD1 (6 bases). V was clipped by 5 bases and J by 7 bases, with 21 bases between them. The CDR3 loop spans 15 amino acids. Germline V CDR1 and CDR2: SGHRS, YFSETQ. CDR3 DNA: TGCGCCAGCAGTACCATGACAGGAATATATAATGAAGCTTTCTTT. Translated: CASSTMTGIYNEAFF. Full variable domain (remainder filled in from reference TRBV5-1 and TRBJ1-1): KAGVTQTPRYLIKTRGQQVTLSCSPISGHRSVSWYQQTPGQGLQFLFEYFSETQRNKGNFPGRFSGRQFSNSRSEMNVSTLELGDSALYLCASSTMTGIYNEAFFGQGTRLTVV.

There are many counts of this clonotype. The chain combines TRBV7-2 with TRBJ1-4; 7 nucleotides line up with TRBD1. Germline V lookup: CDR1 SGHTA, CDR2 FQGNSA. The ends lost 5 bases at V and 0 bases at J; junction bases unmatched: 6. The CDR3 loop spans 16 amino acids. CDR3 DNA: TGTGCCAGCAGCCCGCGACAGGGCGCAACTAATGAAAAACTGTTTTTT. This gives the protein CASSPRQGATNEKLFF. Using reference TRBV7-2 and TRBJ1-4 for the parts outside the CDR3, the full variable domain is GAGVSQSPSNKVTEKGKDVELRCDPISGHTALYWYRQSLGQGLEFLIYFQGNSAPDKSGLPSDRFSAERTGGSVSTLTIQRTQQEDSAVYLCASSPRQGATNEKLFFGSGTQLSVL.

The rearrangement uses TRBV6-2 or TRBV6-3 and TRBJ2-3; a possible D gene is TRBD2 (6 bases). V was cut by 2 bases and J by 4 bases, with 19 bases left in between. Germline CDR1 reads MNHEY; CDR2 reads SVGEGT. The length of the CDR3 is 17 residues. The CDR3 protein is CASSYPLGRGGPDTQYF. The CDR3 DNA is TGTGCCAGCAGTTACCCGTTGGGTCGGGGAGGCCCAGATACGCAGTATTTT.

This clonotype was found many times. This sequence joins TRBV12-3 or TRBV12-4 and TRBJ2-5; the D gene is possibly TRBD2 (6 bases). The CDR3 has 14 amino acids. V lost 3 bases and J lost 4, with 12 bases in between. The CDR3 DNA reads TGTGCCAGCAGTTTGGCGGGACTCCCAGAGACCCAGTACTTC. This encodes CASSLAGLPETQYF.

This clonotype was counted ten times or more. CDR3 sequence: CASIQGGNEQFF. CDR3 sequence (DNA): TGTGCCAGCATCCAGGGGGGGAATGAGCAGTTCTTC. The chain carries TRBV2 and TRBJ2-1; the D gene could be TRBD1 or TRBD2 (7 bases each). The CDR3 is 12 amino acids. V was pared by 7 bases and J by 7 bases, with 11 bases between. Germline V lookup: CDR1 SNHLY, CDR2 FYNNEI.

In its sample, this clonotype was seen a few times. V usage is TRBV6-6 and J usage is TRBJ1-2; TRBD1 might be the D (6 bases). V lost 7 bases to trimming and J lost 5 bases, with 14 bases between them. The CDR3 loop spans 13 amino acids. Germline V gives CDR1 MNHNY, CDR2 SVGAGI (reference sequence). CDR3 protein: CASTGGRAYGYTF. In nucleotides, the CDR3 is TGTGCCAGCACCGGGGGCAGAGCTTATGGCTACACCTTC.

The chain joins TRBV29-1 to TRBJ1-2; possible D gene TRBD1, 5 bases. V was trimmed by 0 bases and J by 4 bases, leaving 18 bases between them. The germline V gene has CDR1 SQVTM and CDR2 ANQGSEA. This CDR3 spans 16 amino acids. CDR3 bases: TGCAGCGTTGAAGATAGGACAACCGCGCCGTCCTATGGCTACACCTTC. Translation: CSVEDRTTAPSYGYTF.

This chain joins TRBV7-8 and TRBJ1-1; D possibly corresponds to TRBD1 (5 bases). The germline V gene encodes CDR1 SGHVS and CDR2 FQNEAQ. The germline V and J ends were trimmed by 2 bases and 9 bases, with 13 bases remaining between them. This CDR3 spans 13 amino acids. For the CDR3, the DNA is TGTGCCAGCAGCTTACTCAGGGTTTCACAAGCTTTCTTT. Protein sequence: CASSLLRVSQAFF.

This clonotype showed up many times. The V gene is TRBV7-2, the J gene TRBJ2-1, with D hard to call. V lost 4 bases and J lost 8, with 15 bases in between. CDR3 length equals 14 residues. Germline assignment: CDR1 SGHTA and CDR2 FQGNSA. The CDR3 coding sequence is TGTGCCAGCAGCTCTCTAACTCCTCGGGATGAGCAGTTCTTC. This codes for CASSSLTPRDEQFF.

The rearrangement uses TRBV27 and TRBJ2-1, with TRBD2 as a possible D gene (5 bases). CDR3 size: 12 residues. Deletions cut 3 bases from V and 6 bases from J, with 6 bases between. The germline CDR1 and CDR2 sequences are MNHEY and SMNVEV (reference sequence). The CDR3 here is CASSFRGNEQFF. CDR3 coding DNA: TGTGCCAGCAGTTTTCGGGGCAATGAGCAGTTCTTC.

This clonotype was observed at least ten times. CDR3 in amino acids: CASSLNPGPGELFF. CDR3 DNA sequence: TGCGCCAGCAGCTTAAATCCGGGTCCCGGGGAGCTGTTTTTT. The chain employs TRBV5-1 and TRBJ2-2, with no clear D. Per germline, CDR1 SGHRS and CDR2 YFSETQ. The CDR3 is made up of 14 amino acids. With 2 bases removed from V and 6 bases from J, the gap between germline ends came to 11 bases.